These 5 T cell receptor beta chains were all obtained from the same sample, sequenced in a study of cytomegalovirus exposure and HLA in healthy donors. The method was immunoSEQ multiplex PCR; TCRdb's version includes in-frame clones alone and lacks a portion of them. The sample holds approximately 71,000 clones, around 90% seen once. Sequencing used PBMCs. The source of these receptors is a man aged 18 to 29 in good health and CMV-seronegative.

Only one count was recorded for this clone. The rearrangement uses TRBV7-2 and TRBJ1-2; 8 nucleotides align to TRBD1. Germline values: CDR1 SGHTA, CDR2 FQGNSA. Trimming removed 5 bases from V and 8 bases from J; junction bases left unmatched: 10. This CDR3 is 14 amino acids long. CDR3 DNA: TGTGCCAGCAGCCGCTTGCAGGGGGCTGACGGCTACACCTTC. It yields the protein CASSRLQGADGYTF.

The rearrangement joins TRBV5-4 to TRBJ2-6; the D gene is possibly TRBD2 (7 bases). This CDR3 has 16 amino acids. Germline V gives CDR1 SGHNT, CDR2 YYREEE (reference sequence). This chain's CDR3 is CALKRGGDSGANVLTF. The CDR3 DNA reads as TGTGCACTTAAGAGGGGGGGCGACTCTGGGGCCAACGTCCTGACTTTC.

The rearrangement uses TRBV18 and TRBJ2-5, with TRBD1 matching over 7 bases. CDR1 and CDR2 from the germline V gene are KGHSH and LQKENI. V was pared by 1 base and J by 5 bases, with 10 bases of the junction left unmatched. The CDR3 has 16 residues. CDR3 sequence: CASSPRQGPHQETQYF. CDR3 in DNA: TGTGCCAGCTCACCACGACAGGGTCCGCATCAGGAGACCCAGTACTTC.

This chain links TRBV28 with TRBJ2-7; D is perhaps TRBD1 (6 bases). Germline V lookup: CDR1 MDHEN, CDR2 SYDVKM. This CDR3 is 15 amino acids long. V lost 4 bases to trimming and J lost 3 bases, with 16 bases between them. The CDR3 bases are TGTGCCAGCAGTTACGCTAGGGGGTCCATCTACGAGCAGTACTTC. Protein: CASSYARGSIYEQYF.

The chain uses TRBV29-1 and TRBJ2-3; 7 bases agree with TRBD2. The CDR3 is 15 amino acids. CDR1 and CDR2 from the germline V gene are SQVTM and ANQGSEA. Trimming removed 5 bases from V and 4 bases from J; junction bases left unmatched: 12. This CDR3 is CSVTGGGGSPDTQYF. The CDR3 region has the DNA TGCAGCGTTACCGGTGGTGGCGGGAGTCCAGATACGCAGTATTTT.